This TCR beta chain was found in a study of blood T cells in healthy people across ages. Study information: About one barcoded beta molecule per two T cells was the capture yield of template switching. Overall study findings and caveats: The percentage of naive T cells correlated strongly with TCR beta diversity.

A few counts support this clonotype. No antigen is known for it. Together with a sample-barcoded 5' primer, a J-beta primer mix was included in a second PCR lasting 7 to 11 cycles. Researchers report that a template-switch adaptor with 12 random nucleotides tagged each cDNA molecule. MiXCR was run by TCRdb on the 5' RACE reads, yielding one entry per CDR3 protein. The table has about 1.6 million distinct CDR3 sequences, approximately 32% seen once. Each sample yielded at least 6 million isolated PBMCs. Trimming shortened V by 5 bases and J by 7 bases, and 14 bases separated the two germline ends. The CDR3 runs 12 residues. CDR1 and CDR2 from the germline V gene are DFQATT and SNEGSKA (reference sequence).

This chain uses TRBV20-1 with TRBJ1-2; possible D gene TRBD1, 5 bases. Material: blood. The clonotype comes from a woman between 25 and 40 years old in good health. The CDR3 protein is CSARDVWGGYTF. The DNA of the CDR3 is TGCAGTGCTCGGGACGTATGGGGTGGCTACACCTTC.